Below are 13 T cell receptor beta chains sequenced from a single sample in a study of blood T cell repertoires in COVID-19. Repertoires were generated with immunoSEQ multiplex PCR, while TCRdb's copy carries only in-frame clones and drops some. The table has about 220,000 clones, about 88% seen once. The specimen sequenced was peripheral blood. Receptor source: a woman aged 45 to 65 with COVID-19, enrolled during active disease.

This clone was picked up many times. The chain couples TRBV11-2 to TRBJ1-6; D is unclear. The V end was cut by 5 bases, the J end by 11 bases, with 16 bases between. The CDR3 contains 14 residues. The germline gives CDR1 SGHAT, CDR2 FQNNGV. The CDR3 is CASSLGMSNPPLHF. The CDR3 coding sequence is TGTGCCAGCAGCCTCGGGATGTCGAATCCACCCCTCCACTTT.

The CDR3 bases are TGCGCCAGCAGCCAATCATCGGGCGGTGGGAGGGTTACCGGGGAGCTGTTTTTT. Amino acid sequence: CASSQSSGGGRVTGELFF. V is TRBV4-3 and J is TRBJ2-2; 7 nucleotides match TRBD2. CDR3 length: 18 amino acids. CDR1 and CDR2 (germline): LGHNA, YSLEER. Trimming cost V 2 bases and J 5 bases; bases outside gene matches: 14.

The CDR3 loop reads CASSPRQEGLAEQYF. DNA for the CDR3: TGTGCCAGCAGCCCGCGACAGGAAGGGCTCGCCGAGCAGTACTTC. The V gene is TRBV3-1 (or the pseudogene TRBV3-2), the J gene TRBJ2-7, with D possibly matching TRBD1 (6 bases). Germline V lookup: CDR1 LGHDT, CDR2 YNNKEL (reference sequence). Between the trimmed V and J ends, which lost 4 bases and 6 bases, there was a span of 19 bases. The length of the CDR3 is 15 residues.

The rearrangement uses TRBV11-3 and TRBJ2-1; a possible D gene is TRBD2 (6 bases). The CDR3 extends over 15 amino acids. Trimming stripped 4 bases from V and 6 bases from J, with 16 bases between. Germline CDR1 reads SGHNT; CDR2 reads YENEEA. The CDR3 DNA sequence: TGTGCCAGCAGCTCGGGAGTTAATCCCCCCAATGAGCAGTTCTTC. As protein: CASSSGVNPPNEQFF.

The chain links TRBV28 to TRBJ2-7, with TRBD1 matching 7 bases. J lost 2 bases, V lost 3 bases, and 4 bases had no gene match. Germline assignment: CDR1 MDHEN and CDR2 SYDVKM. The CDR3 has 14 residues. In DNA form, the CDR3 reads TGTGCCAGCAGTTTTGACAGGGACCCCTACGAGCAGTACTTC. Protein product: CASSFDRDPYEQYF.

The chain recombines TRBV7-9 with TRBJ2-7; D is undetermined. Germline V lookup: CDR1 SEHNR, CDR2 FQNEAQ (reference sequence). Trimming removed 4 bases at V and 4 bases at J, with 11 bases between. The CDR3 length is 13 residues. This CDR3 reads CASSSLERYEQYF. CDR3 nucleotide sequence: TGTGCCAGCAGCTCTCTTGAGAGGTACGAGCAGTACTTC.

V usage is TRBV6-5 and J usage is TRBJ1-6; D may be TRBD1 (6 bases). This CDR3 has 16 amino acids. V lost 2 bases, J lost 12 bases, and 20 bases lay in between. Per the germline V gene, CDR1 is MNHEY and CDR2 is SVGAGI. The CDR3 loop reads CASSYAPGQGPLPLHF. The CDR3 DNA reads TGTGCCAGCAGTTACGCTCCGGGACAAGGGCCCCTACCCCTCCACTTT.

The chain links TRBV28 to TRBJ2-7, with no clear D. Germline CDR1 is MDHEN and CDR2 is SYDVKM. This CDR3 is 13 amino acids long. V lost 4 bases and J lost 11, with 18 bases in between. CDR3 protein: CASSSSLAASEYF. CDR3 nucleotide sequence: TGTGCCAGCAGTTCTTCCCTCGCGGCATCCGAGTACTTC.

The CDR3 sequence is CATSRDPDRGRNEQFF. CDR3 in DNA: TGTGCCACCAGCAGAGATCCCGACAGGGGAAGAAATGAGCAGTTCTTC. The chain joins TRBV15 to TRBJ2-1, with TRBD1 identical over 8 bases. V lost 0 bases to trimming and J lost 7 bases; unmatched junction nucleotides: 8. This CDR3 has 16 residues. The germline gives CDR1 LNHNV, CDR2 YYDKDF (reference sequence).

This clone was detected only once. The chain joins TRBV7-3 to TRBJ1-2; 9 bases match TRBD1. Trimming at V came to 3 bases and at J to 7 bases, leaving 9 bases not matched to a gene. The germline V gene encodes CDR1 SGHTA and CDR2 FQGTGA. There are 15 residues in the CDR3. CDR3 nucleotides: TGTGCCAGCAGCTTGAACCCGGGACAGGGATCTGGCTACACCTTC. It yields the protein CASSLNPGQGSGYTF.

The rearrangement joins TRBV15 to TRBJ1-1, with D maybe TRBD1 (6 bases). Germline V gene sequence: CDR1 LNHNV, CDR2 YYDKDF (reference sequence). V shed 3 bases and J shed 1 base, with 12 bases lying between them. This CDR3 region has 15 residues. The CDR3 DNA reads as TGTGCCACCAGCAGGGGGGGGCGGAGGAACACTGAAGCTTTCTTT. Protein: CATSRGGRRNTEAFF.

V and J are TRBV6-5 and TRBJ2-7; tentative D call: TRBD2 (5 bases). The CDR3 extends over 15 amino acids. The germline V gene has CDR1 MNHEY and CDR2 SVGAGI. Trimming left V 2 bases short and J 2 bases short, with 13 bases between. CDR3 amino acids: CASSYPGVGTYEQYF. CDR3 nucleotide sequence: TGTGCCAGCAGTTACCCCGGGGTGGGGACCTACGAGCAGTACTTC.

The J gene is TRBJ1-1, the V gene TRBV19; TRBD1 matches at 9 bases. V gave up 7 bases and J gave up 9 bases; unmatched junction bases: 9. The length of the CDR3 is 13 residues. In germline, CDR1 is LNHDA, CDR2 SQIVND (reference sequence). This CDR3 reads CASTFRNRGQAFF. CDR3 nucleotides: TGTGCCAGTACCTTCCGGAACAGGGGGCAAGCTTTCTTT.